This T cell receptor beta chain was sequenced during a study of blood T cell repertoires in COVID-19. About the research overall: Donors in the United States, Italy and Spain gave samples during acute or convalescent COVID-19. PBMCs, B-cell-depleted T cells, or T cells were the source of the cDNA or gDNA that made up the material.

Under the authors' procedure: Quantification of nucleated cells was approximated via reference gene primer amplification. Some clones are missing from TCRdb's copy, which holds only in-frame ones; the method was immunoSEQ multiplex PCR. The V and J calls and the clone size are those of that table, but D and trimming were determined from the DNA. The sample contains some 200,000 clones, around 83% of which appear only once. The CDR3 has 16 residues. The germline V gene encodes CDR1 SGDLS and CDR2 YYNGEE. V gave up 5 bases and J gave up 2 bases, with 17 bases separating them. The sequenced sample consisted of peripheral blood. This clonotype was sampled from a woman aged 60-75 years with acute or convalescent COVID-19. This chain uses TRBV9 with TRBJ1-3; the D gene is possibly TRBD1 (5 bases). The CDR3 DNA sequence: TGTGCCAGCAGTCGTAGCCCGGGACTCACTGGAAACACCATATATTTT. This encodes CASSRSPGLTGNTIYF. Filled out from reference TRBV9 and TRBJ1-3, the complete variable domain reads DSGVTQTPKHLITATGQRVTLRCSPRSGDLSVYWYQQSLDQGLQFLIQYYNGEERAKGNILERFSAQQFPDLHSELNLSSLELGDSALYFCASSRSPGLTGNTIYFGEGSWLTVV.